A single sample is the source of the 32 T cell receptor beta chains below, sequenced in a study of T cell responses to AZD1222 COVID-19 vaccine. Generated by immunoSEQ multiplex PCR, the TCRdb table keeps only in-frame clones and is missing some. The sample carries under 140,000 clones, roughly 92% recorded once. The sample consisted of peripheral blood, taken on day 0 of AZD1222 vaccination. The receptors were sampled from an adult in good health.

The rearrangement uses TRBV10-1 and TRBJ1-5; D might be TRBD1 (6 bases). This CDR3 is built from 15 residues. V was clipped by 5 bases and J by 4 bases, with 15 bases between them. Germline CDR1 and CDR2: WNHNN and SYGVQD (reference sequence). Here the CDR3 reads CASSPGQQSNQPQHF. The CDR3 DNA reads TGCGCCAGCAGTCCCGGACAGCAGAGTAATCAGCCCCAGCATTTT.

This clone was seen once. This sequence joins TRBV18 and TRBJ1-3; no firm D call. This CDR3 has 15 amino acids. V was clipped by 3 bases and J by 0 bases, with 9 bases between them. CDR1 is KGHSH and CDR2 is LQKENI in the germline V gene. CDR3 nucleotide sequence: TGTGCCAGCTCACCGGACGTGAGCTCTGGAAACACCATATATTTT. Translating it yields CASSPDVSSGNTIYF.

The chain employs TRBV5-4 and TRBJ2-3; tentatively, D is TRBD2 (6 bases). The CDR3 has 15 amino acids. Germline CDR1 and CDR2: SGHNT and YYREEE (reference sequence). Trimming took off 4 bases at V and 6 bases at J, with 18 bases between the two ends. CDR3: CASSPGGTTSDTQYF. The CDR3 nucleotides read TGTGCCAGCAGCCCCGGAGGGACCACGTCGGATACGCAGTATTTT.

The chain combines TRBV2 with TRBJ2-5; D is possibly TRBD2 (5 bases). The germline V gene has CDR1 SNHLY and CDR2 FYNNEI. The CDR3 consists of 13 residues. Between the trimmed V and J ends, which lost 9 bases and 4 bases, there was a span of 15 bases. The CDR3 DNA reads TGTGCCAGTGAGGGCCTAGTGGTAGAGACCCAGTACTTC. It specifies CASEGLVVETQYF.

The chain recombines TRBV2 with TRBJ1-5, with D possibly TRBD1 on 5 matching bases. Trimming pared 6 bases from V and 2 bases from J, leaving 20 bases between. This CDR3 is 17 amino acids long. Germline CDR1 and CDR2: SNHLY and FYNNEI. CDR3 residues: CASRAGISLTGNQPQHF. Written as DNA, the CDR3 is TGTGCCAGCAGGGCAGGGATTTCATTAACCGGCAATCAGCCCCAGCATTTT.

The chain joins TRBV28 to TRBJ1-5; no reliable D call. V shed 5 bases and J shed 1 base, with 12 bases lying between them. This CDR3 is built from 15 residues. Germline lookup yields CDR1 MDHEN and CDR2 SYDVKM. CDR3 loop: CASSPPGLSNQPQHF. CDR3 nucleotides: TGTGCCAGCAGTCCACCGGGATTAAGCAATCAGCCCCAGCATTTT.

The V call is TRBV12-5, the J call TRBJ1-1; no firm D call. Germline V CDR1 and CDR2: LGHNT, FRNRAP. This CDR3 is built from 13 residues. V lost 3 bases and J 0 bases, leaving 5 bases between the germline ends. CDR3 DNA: TGTGCTAGTGGTTTAGAGATGAACACTGAAGCTTTCTTT. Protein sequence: CASGLEMNTEAFF.

CDR3 amino acids: CASSIQPSGANVLTF. DNA for the CDR3: TGTGCCAGCAGCATCCAACCCTCTGGGGCCAACGTCCTGACTTTC. V and J are TRBV7-7 and TRBJ2-6; D remains unclear. Germline values: CDR1 SSHAT, CDR2 FNYEAQ (reference sequence). The length of the CDR3 is 15 residues. V gave up 5 bases and J gave up 0 bases, with 8 bases separating them. The variable domain in full, with the rest retrieved from reference TRBV7-7 and TRBJ2-6, is GAGVSQSPRYKVTKRGQDVTLRCDPISSHATLYWYQQALGQGPEFLTYFNYEAQPDKSGLPSDRFSAERPEGSISTLTIQRTEQRDSAMYRCASSIQPSGANVLTFGAGSRLTVL.

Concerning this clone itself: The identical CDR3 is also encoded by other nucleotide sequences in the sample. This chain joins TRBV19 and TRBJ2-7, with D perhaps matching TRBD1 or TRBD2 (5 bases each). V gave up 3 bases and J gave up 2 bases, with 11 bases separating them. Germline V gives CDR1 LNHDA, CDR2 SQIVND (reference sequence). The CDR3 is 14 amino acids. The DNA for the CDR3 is TGTGCCAGTAGTATCGGGACGGGCACCTACGAGCAGTACTTC. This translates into CASSIGTGTYEQYF.

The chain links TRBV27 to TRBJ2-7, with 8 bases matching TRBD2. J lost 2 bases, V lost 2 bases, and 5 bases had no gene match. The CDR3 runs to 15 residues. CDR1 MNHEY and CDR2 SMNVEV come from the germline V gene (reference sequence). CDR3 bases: TGTGCCAGCAGTTTAAATCTCGGGGGGGCCTACGAGCAGTACTTC. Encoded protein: CASSLNLGGAYEQYF.

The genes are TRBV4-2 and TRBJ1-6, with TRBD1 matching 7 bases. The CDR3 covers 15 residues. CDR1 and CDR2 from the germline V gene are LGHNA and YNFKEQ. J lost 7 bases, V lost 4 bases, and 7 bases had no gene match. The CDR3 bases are TGTGCCAGCAGCCTACAGGGACAGTCCAATTCACCCCTCCACTTT. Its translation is CASSLQGQSNSPLHF.

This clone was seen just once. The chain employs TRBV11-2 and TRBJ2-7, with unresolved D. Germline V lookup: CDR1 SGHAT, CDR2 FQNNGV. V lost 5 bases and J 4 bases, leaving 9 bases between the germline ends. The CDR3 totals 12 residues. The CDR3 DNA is TGTGCCAGCAGCCCCGGTACATACGAGCAGTACTTC. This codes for CASSPGTYEQYF.

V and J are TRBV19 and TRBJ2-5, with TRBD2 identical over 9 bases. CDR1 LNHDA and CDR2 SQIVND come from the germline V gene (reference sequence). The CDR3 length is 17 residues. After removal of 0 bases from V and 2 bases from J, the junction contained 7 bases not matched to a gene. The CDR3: CASSIDVLAGAQETQYF. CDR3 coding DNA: TGTGCCAGTAGTATAGATGTTTTAGCGGGGGCTCAAGAGACCCAGTACTTC.

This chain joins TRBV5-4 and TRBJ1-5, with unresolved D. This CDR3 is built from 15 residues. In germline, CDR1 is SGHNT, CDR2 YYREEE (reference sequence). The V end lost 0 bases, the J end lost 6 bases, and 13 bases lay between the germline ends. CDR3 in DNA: TGTGCCAGCAGCTTGGATGGGTCGGGAGGTCAGCCCCAGCATTTT. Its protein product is CASSLDGSGGQPQHF.

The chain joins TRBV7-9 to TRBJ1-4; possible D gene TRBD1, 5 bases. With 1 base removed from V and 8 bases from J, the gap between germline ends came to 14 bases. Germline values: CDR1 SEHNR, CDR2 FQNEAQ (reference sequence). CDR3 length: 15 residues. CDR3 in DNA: TGTGCCAGCAGCTTAGAGGCTGGGGCAGGGGAAAAACTGTTTTTT. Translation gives CASSLEAGAGEKLFF.

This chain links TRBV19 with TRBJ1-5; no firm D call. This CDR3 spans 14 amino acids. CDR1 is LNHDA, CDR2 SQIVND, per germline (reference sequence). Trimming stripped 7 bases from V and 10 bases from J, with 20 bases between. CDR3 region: CASTSSGPREPQHF. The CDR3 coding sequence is TGTGCCAGTACTAGCTCAGGTCCCCGTGAACCCCAGCATTTT.

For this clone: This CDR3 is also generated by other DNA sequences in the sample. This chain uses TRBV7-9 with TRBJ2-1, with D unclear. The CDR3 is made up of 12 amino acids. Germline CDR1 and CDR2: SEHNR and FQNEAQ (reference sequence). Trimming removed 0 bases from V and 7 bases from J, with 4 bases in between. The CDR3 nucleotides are TGTGCCAGCAGCTTAGCTCTTAATGAGCAGTTCTTC. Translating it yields CASSLALNEQFF.

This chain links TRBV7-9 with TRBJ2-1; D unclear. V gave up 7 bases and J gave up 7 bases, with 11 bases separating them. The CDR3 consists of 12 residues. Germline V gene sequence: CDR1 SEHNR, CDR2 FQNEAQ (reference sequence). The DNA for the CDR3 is TGTGCCAGCACCCCCTTTGAGAATGAGCAGTTCTTC. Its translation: CASTPFENEQFF.

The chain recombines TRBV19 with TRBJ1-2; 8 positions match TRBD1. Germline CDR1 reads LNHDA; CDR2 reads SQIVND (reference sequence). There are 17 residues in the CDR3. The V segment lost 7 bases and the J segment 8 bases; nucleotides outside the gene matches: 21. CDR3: CASNPGADRALYKGYTF. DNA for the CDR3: TGTGCCAGTAACCCCGGAGCGGACAGGGCCCTCTACAAGGGCTACACCTTC.

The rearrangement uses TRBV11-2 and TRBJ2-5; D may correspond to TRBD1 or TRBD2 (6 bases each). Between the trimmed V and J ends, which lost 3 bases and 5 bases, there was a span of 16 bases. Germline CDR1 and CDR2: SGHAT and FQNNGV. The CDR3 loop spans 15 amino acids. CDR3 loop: CASSFSSIGGETQYF. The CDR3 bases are TGTGCCAGCAGCTTTTCTAGCATAGGGGGGGAGACCCAGTACTTC.

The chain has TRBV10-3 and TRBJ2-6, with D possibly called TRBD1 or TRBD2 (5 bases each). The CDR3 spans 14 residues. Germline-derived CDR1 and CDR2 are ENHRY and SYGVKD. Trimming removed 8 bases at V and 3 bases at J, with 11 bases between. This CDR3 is CAIGQGRGANVLTF. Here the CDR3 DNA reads TGTGCCATCGGGCAGGGACGTGGGGCCAACGTCCTGACTTTC.

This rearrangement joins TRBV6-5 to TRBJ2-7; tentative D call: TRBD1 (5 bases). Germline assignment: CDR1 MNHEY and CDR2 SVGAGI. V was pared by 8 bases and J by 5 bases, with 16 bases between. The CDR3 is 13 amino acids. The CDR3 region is CASHSTEGDEQYF. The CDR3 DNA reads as TGTGCCAGCCATTCTACGGAAGGGGACGAGCAGTACTTC.

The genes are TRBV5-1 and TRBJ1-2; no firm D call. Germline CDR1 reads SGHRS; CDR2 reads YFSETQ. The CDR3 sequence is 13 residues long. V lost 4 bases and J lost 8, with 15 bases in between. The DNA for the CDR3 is TGCGCCAGCAGCACCCAGGACCCCCAGGGCTACACCTTC. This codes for CASSTQDPQGYTF.

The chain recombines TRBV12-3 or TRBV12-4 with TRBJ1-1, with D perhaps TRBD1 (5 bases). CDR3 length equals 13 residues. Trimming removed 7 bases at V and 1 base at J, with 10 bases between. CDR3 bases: TGTGCCAGCACCGAGGGACCGAACACTGAAGCTTTCTTT. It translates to CASTEGPNTEAFF.

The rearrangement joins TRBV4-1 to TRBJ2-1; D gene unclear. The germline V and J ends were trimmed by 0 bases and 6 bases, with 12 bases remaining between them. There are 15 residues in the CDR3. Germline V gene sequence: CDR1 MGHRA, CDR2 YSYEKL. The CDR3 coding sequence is TGCGCCAGCAGCCAAGATCCCCAGGTCGCCAATGAGCAGTTCTTC. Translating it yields CASSQDPQVANEQFF.

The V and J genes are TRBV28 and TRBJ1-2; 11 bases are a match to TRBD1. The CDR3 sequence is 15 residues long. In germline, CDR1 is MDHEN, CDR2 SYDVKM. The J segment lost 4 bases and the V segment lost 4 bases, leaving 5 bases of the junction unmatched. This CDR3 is CASSSGQGALYGYTF. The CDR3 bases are TGTGCCAGCAGTTCAGGACAGGGGGCTCTCTATGGCTACACCTTC.

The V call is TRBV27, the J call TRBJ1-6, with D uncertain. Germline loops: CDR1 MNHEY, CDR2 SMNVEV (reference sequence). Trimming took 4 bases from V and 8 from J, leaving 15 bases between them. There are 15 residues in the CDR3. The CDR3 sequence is CASSSALRTDSPLHF. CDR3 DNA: TGTGCCAGCAGTTCCGCCTTGAGGACCGATTCACCCCTCCACTTT.

As DNA, the CDR3 is TGTGCCAGCAGGATTAGCGGCGCTAGTCGAGAGACCCAGTACTTC. It translates to CASRISGASRETQYF. The V gene is TRBV5-6, the J gene TRBJ2-5; a weak D match, TRBD2 (6 bases). The germline gives CDR1 SGHDT, CDR2 YYEEEE. The CDR3 consists of 15 residues. V was cut by 5 bases and J by 4 bases, with 18 bases left in between. The full variable domain, in which reference TRBV5-6 and TRBJ2-5 provide the parts outside the CDR3, is DAGVTQSPTHLIKTRGQQVTLRCSPKSGHDTVSWYQQALGQGPQFIFQYYEEEERQRGNFPDRFSGHQFPNYSSELNVNALLLGDSALYLCASRISGASRETQYFGPGTRLLVL.

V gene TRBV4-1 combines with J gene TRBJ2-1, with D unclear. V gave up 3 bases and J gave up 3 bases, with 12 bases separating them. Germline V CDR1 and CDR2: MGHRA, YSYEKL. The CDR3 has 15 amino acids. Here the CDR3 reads CASSHEPGHYNEQFF. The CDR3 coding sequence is TGCGCCAGCAGCCACGAACCTGGGCACTACAATGAGCAGTTCTTC.

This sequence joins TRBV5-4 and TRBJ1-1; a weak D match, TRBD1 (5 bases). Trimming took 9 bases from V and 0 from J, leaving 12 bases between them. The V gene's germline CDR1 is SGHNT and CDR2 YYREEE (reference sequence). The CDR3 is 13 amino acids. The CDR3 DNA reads TGTGCCACGCAGGGCCTAATGAACACTGAAGCTTTCTTT. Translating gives CATQGLMNTEAFF.

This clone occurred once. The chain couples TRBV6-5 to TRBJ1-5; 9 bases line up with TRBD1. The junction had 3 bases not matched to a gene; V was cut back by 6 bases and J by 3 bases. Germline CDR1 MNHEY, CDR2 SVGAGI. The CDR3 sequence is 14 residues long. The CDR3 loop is CASRTGGLNQPQHF. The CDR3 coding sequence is TGTGCCAGCAGGACAGGGGGGCTCAATCAGCCCCAGCATTTT.

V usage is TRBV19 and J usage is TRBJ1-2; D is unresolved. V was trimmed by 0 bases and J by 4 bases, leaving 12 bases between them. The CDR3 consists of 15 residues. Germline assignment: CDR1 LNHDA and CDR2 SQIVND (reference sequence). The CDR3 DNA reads TGTGCCAGTAGTATAGAAGGCGGAATGTCCTATGGCTACACCTTC. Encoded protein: CASSIEGGMSYGYTF.